The 27 T cell receptor beta chains below all came from one sample that was sequenced in a study of blood T cells in healthy people across ages. It was with a sample-barcoded 5' primer and a J-beta primer mix that a second PCR of about 7 to 12 cycles was run. TCRdb independently ran MiXCR on the 5' RACE reads; one entry per CDR3 protein. The sample comprises 1.5 million to 2 million distinct CDR3 sequences, approximately 30% of which are singletons, and about 7.7% rests with the top ten. Sequences were obtained from blood. The receptors stem from a woman between 25 and 40 years old in good health.

This clonotype was picked up many times. The V and J genes are TRBV20-1 and TRBJ2-1, with 7 bases matching TRBD2. CDR1 is DFQATT, CDR2 SNEGSKA, per germline (reference sequence). V trimming: 6 bases; J trimming: 6 bases; junction bases outside the gene matches: 8. The CDR3 has 13 amino acids. This chain's CDR3 is CSAEGGPVNEQFF. The CDR3 bases are TGCAGTGCCGAGGGAGGGCCGGTCAATGAGCAGTTCTTC.

This clonotype has more than one count but fewer than ten. The V call is TRBV20-1, the J call TRBJ2-7; 9 positions match TRBD2. Germline V gives CDR1 DFQATT, CDR2 SNEGSKA (reference sequence). CDR3 length equals 13 residues. Trimming cost V 4 bases and J 3 bases; bases outside gene matches: 4. CDR3 sequence reads: CSATSGNRYEQYF. The CDR3 coding sequence is TGCAGTGCTACTAGCGGGAACCGCTACGAGCAGTACTTC.

Only a few counts were recorded for this clonotype. This rearrangement joins TRBV20-1 to TRBJ2-5, with TRBD1 matching over 7 bases. This CDR3 spans 15 amino acids. The V gene end was trimmed by 3 bases and the J gene end by 5 bases; junction bases not matched to a gene: 12. Germline V lookup: CDR1 DFQATT, CDR2 SNEGSKA (reference sequence). The CDR3 here is CSASVVGTAIETQYF. DNA for the CDR3: TGCAGTGCTAGTGTGGTCGGGACAGCGATTGAGACCCAGTACTTC.

This clonotype was found many times. The V call is TRBV29-1, the J call TRBJ2-4, with D tentatively TRBD1 (5 bases). The end of the DNA is better explained by TRBJ2-7, so the J call may be wrong. The CDR3 has 13 amino acids. The V gene's germline CDR1 is SQVTM and CDR2 ANQGSEA. The chain's CDR3 is CSVEARTPHEQYF. For the CDR3, the DNA is TGCAGCGTTGAAGCCCGGACACCACACGAGCAGTACTTC.

The V gene is TRBV6-2 or TRBV6-3, the J gene TRBJ2-3; no reliable D call. The CDR3 has 19 amino acids. V was cut by 0 bases and J by 2 bases, with 21 bases left in between. Germline lookup yields CDR1 MNHEY and CDR2 SVGEGT. This CDR3 is CASSYSIGSPATHTDTQYF. The CDR3, as DNA: TGTGCCAGCAGTTACTCAATCGGAAGTCCAGCGACCCACACAGATACGCAGTATTTT.

As for this clonotype: It may be a read error: a sequence one base away is much more abundant. This chain uses TRBV29-1 with TRBJ2-1; D assignment may be TRBD1 or TRBD2 (6 bases each). The length of the CDR3 is 16 residues. Germline CDR1 and CDR2: SQVTM and ANQGSEA. The V end lost 6 bases, the J end lost 8 bases, and 26 bases lay between the germline ends. CDR3 bases: TGCAGCGTGCGGGGAACGTCAGGGGACCCCGTCCATGAGCAGTTCTTC. It is translated as CSVRGTSGDPVHEQFF.

This clonotype has more than one count but fewer than ten. The V call is TRBV5-1, the J call TRBJ2-6; 7 bases match TRBD1. Trimming removed 4 bases from V and 0 bases from J; junction bases left unmatched: 4. Germline CDR1 reads SGHRS; CDR2 reads YFSETQ. This CDR3 has 16 amino acids. CDR3 nucleotides: TGCGCCAGCAGCACGGGACAGATCTCTGGGGCCAACGTCCTGACTTTC. Translated, it gives CASSTGQISGANVLTF. The full variable domain, in which reference TRBV5-1 and TRBJ2-6 provide the parts outside the CDR3, is KAGVTQTPRYLIKTRGQQVTLSCSPISGHRSVSWYQQTPGQGLQFLFEYFSETQRNKGNFPGRFSGRQFSNSRSEMNVSTLELGDSALYLCASSTGQISGANVLTFGAGSRLTVL.

The J gene is TRBJ2-7, the V gene TRBV28, with 10 bases matching TRBD1. The V segment lost 1 base and the J segment 5 bases; nucleotides outside the gene matches: 5. Germline V lookup: CDR1 MDHEN, CDR2 SYDVKM. The CDR3 runs 15 residues. The CDR3 sequence is CASSLSGTGVHEQYF. DNA of the CDR3: TGTGCCAGCAGTTTATCAGGGACAGGGGTCCACGAGCAGTACTTC.

DNA for the CDR3: TGCAGTGCCCCGGACAGGGGGCTTCCCAGACAAGAGACCCAGTACTTC. This gives the protein CSAPDRGLPRQETQYF. The V call is TRBV20-1, the J call TRBJ2-5; 11 bases are a match to TRBD1. Unmatched junction bases numbered 11, after V lost 6 bases and J lost 2 bases. The CDR3 runs 16 residues. CDR1 DFQATT and CDR2 SNEGSKA come from the germline V gene (reference sequence).

The chain combines TRBV9 with TRBJ1-2, with a possible D match to TRBD1 (6 bases). This CDR3 comprises 15 residues. The V gene's germline CDR1 is SGDLS and CDR2 YYNGEE. Trimming removed 2 bases from V and 7 bases from J, with 18 bases in between. The CDR3, as DNA: TGTGCCAGCAGCGTTGGGACAAGGCCCCGCTCTGGCTACACCTTC. It codes for CASSVGTRPRSGYTF. The whole variable domain, filled in from reference TRBV9 and TRBJ1-2, reads DSGVTQTPKHLITATGQRVTLRCSPRSGDLSVYWYQQSLDQGLQFLIQYYNGEERAKGNILERFSAQQFPDLHSELNLSSLELGDSALYFCASSVGTRPRSGYTFGSGTRLTVV.

This clonotype has a handful of counts. The chain employs TRBV10-2 and TRBJ2-1; D gene ambiguous. Deletions cut 4 bases from V and 0 bases from J, with 10 bases between. Looked up from germline, CDR1 is WSHSY and CDR2 is SAAADI. The CDR3 sequence is 15 residues long. CDR3 DNA sequence: TGCGCCAGCAGTGGGTCTGCCGACTCCTACAATGAGCAGTTCTTC. This translates into CASSGSADSYNEQFF.

This clonotype was counted a few times. This chain connects TRBV20-1 to TRBJ2-5; 11 bases match TRBD2. The trim removed 7 bases at V and 4 bases at J, leaving 17 bases unmatched. The CDR3 is 17 amino acids. The germline gives CDR1 DFQATT, CDR2 SNEGSKA (reference sequence). CDR3 residues: CSVPEMGVAGGVETQYF. DNA of the CDR3: TGCAGTGTTCCAGAGATGGGAGTAGCGGGAGGGGTAGAGACCCAGTACTTC.

The chain recombines TRBV27 with TRBJ2-2, with 8 positions matching TRBD2. Germline V gene sequence: CDR1 MNHEY, CDR2 SMNVEV (reference sequence). The V and J ends lost 4 bases and 9 bases, in that order; junction bases with no gene match: 4. The CDR3 runs 13 residues. The CDR3 coding sequence is TGTGCCAGCAGTTCAGCGGGAGTCTGGGAGCTGTTTTTT. This gives the protein CASSSAGVWELFF.

The table lists this clonotype with a few counts. CDR3 nucleotides: TGCGCCAGCCAGGGGGCGGCGGGCACTGAAGCTTTCTTT. The encoded protein is CASQGAAGTEAFF. The chain has TRBV5-1 and TRBJ1-1; 8 positions match TRBD1. Trimming cost V 7 bases and J 4 bases; bases outside gene matches: 6. Germline CDR1 reads SGHRS; CDR2 reads YFSETQ. The CDR3 is made up of 13 amino acids.

The table lists this clonotype with a few counts. The gene calls are TRBV5-1 and TRBJ2-1; 8 bases are shared with TRBD2. The trim removed 3 bases at V and 14 bases at J, leaving 13 bases unmatched. Germline V gives CDR1 SGHRS, CDR2 YFSETQ. The CDR3 covers 14 residues. CDR3 sequence (DNA): TGCGCCAGCAGCTCCGACCCATTCAGCGGGAGAGAGTTCTTC. Translating it yields CASSSDPFSGREFF.

The V call is TRBV6-5, the J call TRBJ2-2; D gene unclear. CDR3 length: 13 amino acids. Germline-derived CDR1 and CDR2 are MNHEY and SVGAGI. The germline V and J ends were trimmed by 7 bases and 0 bases, with 6 bases remaining between them. DNA of the CDR3: TGTGCCAGCAAAGAAACGAACACCGGGGAGCTGTTTTTT. Translated, it gives CASKETNTGELFF.

The chain couples TRBV6-2 or TRBV6-3 to TRBJ1-2; D is possibly TRBD1 (6 bases). There are 16 residues in the CDR3. The germline gives CDR1 MNHEY, CDR2 SVGEGT. With 2 bases removed from V and 3 bases from J, the gap between germline ends came to 16 bases. CDR3 nucleotides: TGTGCCAGCAGTTACAGAGTCGTGAGGGGGTACTATGGCTACACCTTC. Protein sequence: CASSYRVVRGYYGYTF.

The chain links TRBV9 to TRBJ1-1; maybe TRBD1 (5 bases). This CDR3 comprises 14 residues. The V gene lost 4 bases and the J gene lost 5 bases, with 15 bases spanning the gap. The germline V gene has CDR1 SGDLS and CDR2 YYNGEE. CDR3 region: CASSPGGVRTEAFF. CDR3 coding DNA: TGTGCCAGCAGCCCGGGGGGGGTACGTACTGAAGCTTTCTTT.

Concerning this clonotype: Given a much more abundant clone one base away, this may be a read error. This chain connects TRBV5-1 to TRBJ2-1; 8 bases agree with TRBD1. Near its end, the DNA agrees better with TRBJ2-7, so the J call may be wrong. The germline CDR1 and CDR2 sequences are SGHRS and YFSETQ. This CDR3 comprises 14 residues. The CDR3 here is CASSLQGDNNEQYF. Here the CDR3 DNA reads TGCGCCAGCAGCTTACAGGGGGACAACAATGAGCAGTACTTC.

This clonotype has more than one count but fewer than ten. The J gene is TRBJ2-3, the V gene TRBV2, with D possibly TRBD1 on 5 matching bases. CDR3 length equals 14 residues. Trimming left V 3 bases short and J 4 bases short, with 11 bases between. Germline CDR1 SNHLY, CDR2 FYNNEI. CDR3 nucleotide sequence: TGTGCCAGCAGTGACCTAGGGGCGGCAGATACGCAGTATTTT. Encoded protein: CASSDLGAADTQYF.

The J gene is TRBJ2-4, the V gene TRBV7-9; 8 bases fit TRBD2. Judging by the DNA end, TRBJ2-7 fits better; the J call may be wrong. In germline, CDR1 is SEHNR, CDR2 FQNEAQ (reference sequence). CDR3 size: 16 residues. CDR3 sequence (DNA): TGTGCCAGCAGCACGGGACGAGCGGGAGTCCCCTACGAGCAGTACTTC. Translating it yields CASSTGRAGVPYEQYF.

The table lists this clonotype with many counts. V is TRBV7-9 and J is TRBJ2-5; D gene ambiguous. This CDR3 spans 13 amino acids. Deletions cut 7 bases from V and 5 bases from J, with 14 bases between. Germline V gene sequence: CDR1 SEHNR, CDR2 FQNEAQ (reference sequence). The CDR3 reads CASIEEARETQYF. The CDR3 nucleotides are TGTGCCAGCATCGAAGAGGCTCGGGAGACCCAGTACTTC.

The V and J genes are TRBV3-1 and TRBJ2-3, with D perhaps matching TRBD2 (6 bases). The CDR3 contains 15 residues. Germline assignment: CDR1 LGHDT and CDR2 YNNKEL (reference sequence). Trimming cost V 1 base and J 4 bases, with 12 bases left between them. CDR3 DNA: TGTGCCAGCAGCCAAGCCGGGGGTGGGTCAGATACGCAGTATTTT. Its protein product is CASSQAGGGSDTQYF.

In its sample, this clonotype was seen a few times. CDR3 amino acids: CASSPPSGGGADTQYF. The CDR3 DNA follows: TGTGCCAGCAGTCCCCCCTCGGGGGGGGGCGCAGATACGCAGTATTTT. The chain uses TRBV12-3 or TRBV12-4 and TRBJ2-3; TRBD2 matches at 8 bases. This CDR3 is built from 16 residues. The junction had 11 bases not matched to a gene; V was cut back by 5 bases and J by 4 bases.

This clonotype was detected a few times. CDR3: CASSPRTSVPETQYF. CDR3 DNA sequence: TGCGCCAGCAGCCCCAGGACTAGCGTCCCAGAGACCCAGTACTTC. The V gene is TRBV5-1, the J gene TRBJ2-5; 9 positions match TRBD2. Trimming cost V 4 bases and J 4 bases; bases outside gene matches: 8. In germline, CDR1 is SGHRS, CDR2 YFSETQ. The CDR3 has 15 amino acids.

The V and J genes are TRBV25-1 and TRBJ2-7, with D perhaps TRBD2 (5 bases). The CDR3 consists of 13 residues. CDR1 MGHDK and CDR2 SYGVNS come from the germline V gene. Trimming pared 3 bases from V and 1 base from J, leaving 7 bases between. The CDR3 DNA sequence: TGTGCCAGCAGTGAGACTAATTCCTACGAGCAGTACTTC. This translates into CASSETNSYEQYF.

The sample holds a few counts of this clonotype. The chain employs TRBV7-9 and TRBJ2-1, with 8 bases identical to TRBD2. With the DNA end fitting TRBJ2-7 better, the J assignment may be wrong. Per germline, CDR1 SEHNR and CDR2 FQNEAQ (reference sequence). The CDR3 is made up of 15 amino acids. Here the CDR3 DNA reads TGTGCCAGCAGCGCCGCGGGGGGCTCCTACAATGAGCAGTACTTC. This sequence encodes CASSAAGGSYNEQYF.